The 4 T cell receptor beta chains given below trace back to one sample, sequenced in a study of cytotoxic CD8 clonotypes in ibrutinib-treated CLL. Profiled with immunoSEQ multiplex PCR; TCRdb holds only in-frame clones, not every one. This table holds more than 200,000 clones, more than 70% found once. This specimen consisted of PBMCs, obtained after 12 months of ibrutinib treatment. The receptor set was obtained from a human donor with chronic lymphocytic leukemia.

This sequence joins TRBV5-1 and TRBJ2-3; D is perhaps TRBD2 (5 bases). Trimming shortened V by 4 bases and J by 6 bases, and 12 bases separated the two germline ends. The CDR3 sequence is 13 residues long. CDR1 is SGHRS, CDR2 YFSETQ, per germline. DNA of the CDR3: TGCGCCAGCAGCACAGAGGAGGCGGATACGCAGTATTTT. It yields the protein CASSTEEADTQYF.

This sequence joins TRBV5-4 and TRBJ2-7; 7 nucleotides agree with TRBD1. V shed 4 bases, J shed 2 bases, and the junction held 6 bases outside the gene matches. This CDR3 region has 14 residues. Germline loops: CDR1 SGHNT, CDR2 YYREEE (reference sequence). Written as DNA, the CDR3 is TGTGCCAGCAGCCTTACCGGGACAGCCTACGAGCAGTACTTC. It codes for CASSLTGTAYEQYF.

The genes are TRBV5-1 and TRBJ1-1; D unresolved. The ends were cut back, 2 bases at V and 2 bases at J, with 10 bases in the middle. The CDR3 runs to 14 residues. The germline gives CDR1 SGHRS, CDR2 YFSETQ. As DNA, the CDR3 is TGCGCCAGCAGCTTTCTCCCGGATAACACTGAAGCTTTCTTT. This gives the protein CASSFLPDNTEAFF.

The chain uses TRBV2 and TRBJ1-1; D gene unclear. The length of the CDR3 is 13 residues. Deletions cut 5 bases from V and 1 base from J, with 8 bases between. Looked up from germline, CDR1 is SNHLY and CDR2 is FYNNEI. The CDR3 protein is CASSWSENTEAFF. CDR3 bases: TGTGCCAGCAGTTGGTCGGAGAACACTGAAGCTTTCTTT.